This TCR beta chain was observed in a study of T cell repertoires in aging, cancer and after chemotherapy. As for the study in general: Paired samples before and after chemotherapy came from glioblastoma patients receiving temozolomide-based therapy. Study observations and caveats: In cancer patients, declining TCR diversity with age involved lost richness and lost evenness. Untreated cancer patients had significantly lower blood TCR diversity than age-matched healthy donors.

TRB rearrangements spanning V, D and J were amplified using mixed TRB-A/B primers. In TCRdb, the multiplex PCR reads were re-called with MiXCR into one record per CDR3 protein. Of thousands of distinct CDR3 sequences detected, around half appear once; the ten largest clones hold 1.5% to 2%. The CDR3 extends over 12 amino acids. CDR1 and CDR2 (germline): MNHNY, SVGAGI (reference sequence). V was cut by 3 bases and J by 9 bases, with 9 bases left in between. About this clonotype itself: Its antigen remains unknown.

Peripheral blood genomic DNA, not sorted cells or RNA, was the template. The chain is built from TRBV6-6 and TRBJ1-5; a possible D gene is TRBD1 (5 bases). The source of this sequence is a human donor with a solid tumor. Material: blood. CDR3 amino acids: CASSYPRGPQHF. The CDR3 DNA is TGTGCCAGCAGTTATCCGAGGGGGCCCCAGCATTTT.